The 28 T cell receptor beta chains below all came from one sample that was sequenced in a study of blood T cell repertoires in COVID-19. The protocol was immunoSEQ multiplex PCR, while the TCRdb copy is restricted to in-frame clones and leaves out a portion. The repertoire holds 250,000 or so clones, with about 86% as singletons. Material for sequencing was peripheral blood. The source of these receptors is a man aged 60 to 75 with acute or convalescent COVID-19.

This clone was detected once. The chain carries TRBV7-9 and TRBJ2-7, with D possibly being TRBD2 (5 bases). The length of the CDR3 is 15 residues. The germline V gene encodes CDR1 SEHNR and CDR2 FQNEAQ (reference sequence). V shed 3 bases and J shed 1 base, with 13 bases lying between them. CDR3 region: CASSFWSGGSYEQYF. The CDR3 coding sequence is TGTGCCAGCAGCTTTTGGAGCGGCGGTTCCTACGAGCAGTACTTC.

The chain employs TRBV6-5 and TRBJ2-2, with a tentative D call TRBD2 (5 bases). The V end was cut by 6 bases, the J end by 1 base, with 9 bases between. The CDR3 is 14 residues long. CDR1 MNHEY and CDR2 SVGAGI come from the germline V gene. CDR3 DNA sequence: TGTGCCAGCAGCCCGGACTGGAACACCGGGGAGCTGTTTTTT. Translation gives CASSPDWNTGELFF.

The rearrangement joins TRBV29-1 to TRBJ2-1, with D possibly matching TRBD1 (6 bases). The CDR3 runs to 14 residues. In germline, CDR1 is SQVTM, CDR2 ANQGSEA. Trimming stripped 7 bases from V and 1 base from J, with 14 bases between. CDR3 protein: CSALDSLSYNEQFF. The CDR3 bases are TGCAGCGCCCTGGACAGCCTATCCTACAATGAGCAGTTCTTC.

This rearrangement joins TRBV5-1 to TRBJ1-5; D is possibly TRBD1 (6 bases). The CDR3 has 13 amino acids. V gave up 0 bases and J gave up 7 bases, with 8 bases separating them. Looked up from germline, CDR1 is SGHRS and CDR2 is YFSETQ. In nucleotides, the CDR3 is TGCGCCAGCAGCTTGGAACAGGGCCAGCCCCAGCATTTT. Protein: CASSLEQGQPQHF.

The chain couples TRBV7-8 to TRBJ2-1, with 7 bases matching TRBD2. The CDR3 contains 16 residues. V shed 2 bases, J shed 0 bases, and the junction held 4 bases outside the gene matches. Germline V gene lookup returns CDR1 SGHVS and CDR2 FQNEAQ. CDR3 residues: CASSLRDYLSYNEQFF. As DNA, the CDR3 is TGTGCCAGCAGCTTACGGGACTACCTCTCCTACAATGAGCAGTTCTTC.

The V call is TRBV7-3, the J call TRBJ1-6; a weak D match, TRBD1 (6 bases). CDR3 length equals 14 residues. The germline CDR1 and CDR2 sequences are SGHTA and FQGTGA. Trimming stripped 4 bases from V and 10 bases from J, with 14 bases between. CDR3 DNA sequence: TGTGCCAGCAGCTACTCAGGGGTTGGATCACCCCTCCACTTT. This encodes CASSYSGVGSPLHF.

The rearrangement uses TRBV7-3 and TRBJ2-1, with 10 bases lining up with TRBD2. The CDR3 length is 19 residues. J lost 9 bases, V lost 2 bases, and 19 bases had no gene match. Per germline, CDR1 SGHTA and CDR2 FQGTGA. CDR3 amino acids: CASSLGRPGLAEALGEQFF. CDR3 DNA: TGTGCCAGCAGCTTAGGTCGGCCTGGACTAGCGGAGGCGTTGGGTGAGCAGTTCTTC.

The chain combines TRBV20-1 with TRBJ1-2; D might be TRBD1 (6 bases). This CDR3 has 14 residues. Germline CDR1 and CDR2: DFQATT and SNEGSKA (reference sequence). With 3 bases removed from V and 4 bases from J, the gap between germline ends came to 15 bases. CDR3 in amino acids: CSASPPGDGYGYTF. CDR3 nucleotide sequence: TGCAGTGCTAGTCCTCCAGGGGACGGCTATGGCTACACCTTC.

The chain carries TRBV5-5 and TRBJ1-1; D is uncertain. Germline V CDR1 and CDR2: SGHKS, YYEKEE (reference sequence). This CDR3 region has 14 residues. V lost 1 base and J 4 bases, leaving 11 bases between the germline ends. DNA for the CDR3: TGTGCCAGCAGCTTGTTGGAGGGAAGCACTGAAGCTTTCTTT. This translates into CASSLLEGSTEAFF.

J is TRBJ2-7 and V is TRBV28, with D tentatively TRBD2 (6 bases). With 6 bases removed from V and 4 bases from J, the gap between germline ends came to 16 bases. Germline values: CDR1 MDHEN, CDR2 SYDVKM. CDR3 length: 14 residues. CDR3 region: CASSLTGRSYEQYF. The DNA for the CDR3 is TGTGCCAGCAGCCTCACCGGGAGAAGTTACGAGCAGTACTTC.

V gene TRBV27 combines with J gene TRBJ2-1, with 7 bases identical to TRBD1. The CDR3 length is 16 residues. CDR1 is MNHEY, CDR2 SMNVEV, per germline (reference sequence). Trimming removed 2 bases from V and 8 bases from J; junction bases left unmatched: 12. The CDR3 coding sequence is TGTGCCAGCAGTTTAGTCACAGGGGTGCGGGCCGATGAGCAGTTCTTC. Residues: CASSLVTGVRADEQFF.

The rearrangement uses TRBV7-6 and TRBJ2-7; a possible D gene is TRBD1 (6 bases). Germline V gene sequence: CDR1 SGHVS, CDR2 FNYEAQ. V gave up 4 bases and J gave up 4 bases, with 17 bases separating them. The CDR3 runs 15 residues. CDR3 DNA sequence: TGTGCCAGCAGCTCGTTCCCGGGACAACAATACGAGCAGTACTTC. Protein sequence: CASSSFPGQQYEQYF.

V and J are TRBV28 and TRBJ1-5, with 8 positions matching TRBD1. This CDR3 has 16 residues. Germline CDR1 MDHEN, CDR2 SYDVKM. The V gene end was trimmed by 6 bases and the J gene end by 0 bases; junction bases not matched to a gene: 7. The CDR3 spells CASSLGQGYSNQPQHF. CDR3 sequence (DNA): TGTGCCAGCAGCCTCGGACAGGGCTATAGCAATCAGCCCCAGCATTTT. The full variable domain, its missing parts supplied by reference TRBV28 and TRBJ1-5, is DVKVTQSSRYLVKRTGEKVFLECVQDMDHENMFWYRQDPGLGLRLIYFSYDVKMKEKGDIPEGYSVSREKKERFSLILESASTNQTSMYLCASSLGQGYSNQPQHFGDGTRLSIL.

In the case of this clone: Different DNA sequences within this sample yield the same CDR3. This sequence joins TRBV6-5 and TRBJ1-1, with unresolved D. Germline CDR1 and CDR2: MNHEY and SVGAGI. The germline V and J ends were trimmed by 2 bases and 4 bases, with 5 bases remaining between them. This CDR3 has 12 amino acids. CDR3 sequence: CASSYGGTEAFF. As DNA, the CDR3 is TGTGCCAGCAGTTACGGCGGCACTGAAGCTTTCTTT.

V gene TRBV28 combines with J gene TRBJ1-2, with TRBD1 as a possible D gene (6 bases). V was pared by 3 bases and J by 2 bases, with 13 bases between. Germline V gene data show CDR1 as MDHEN and CDR2 as SYDVKM. The CDR3 consists of 15 residues. CDR3 DNA: TGTGCCAGCAGTTTCTTCGGGGGGGCGAACTATGGCTACACCTTC. This codes for CASSFFGGANYGYTF.

The chain recombines TRBV3-1 (or the pseudogene TRBV3-2) with TRBJ2-3, with TRBD1 identical over 8 bases. CDR1 and CDR2 (germline): LGHDT, YNNKEL (reference sequence). The CDR3 is 17 residues long. V shed 4 bases and J 0 bases; nucleotides not matched to a gene: 9. The CDR3 region is CASSPIRTGPSTDTQYF. CDR3 in DNA: TGTGCCAGCAGCCCGATCCGGACAGGGCCTAGCACAGATACGCAGTATTTT.

This clone was seen a handful of times. The gene calls are TRBV5-5 and TRBJ1-4; 8 nucleotides match TRBD1. The CDR3 is 13 residues long. V was pared by 6 bases and J by 3 bases, with 1 base of the junction left unmatched. Germline values: CDR1 SGHKS, CDR2 YYEKEE (reference sequence). The CDR3 reads CASTGGSNEKLFF. CDR3 sequence (DNA): TGTGCCAGCACAGGGGGCTCTAATGAAAAACTGTTTTTT.

This clone has more than one count but fewer than ten. This sequence joins TRBV6-6 and TRBJ2-7; 9 bases are shared with TRBD2. Germline values: CDR1 MNHNY, CDR2 SVGAGI (reference sequence). This CDR3 is built from 12 residues. V shed 7 bases and J 10 bases; nucleotides not matched to a gene: 8. CDR3 nucleotide sequence: TGTGCCAGCACTCTAGCGGGAAATCTACAGTACTTC. Its protein product is CASTLAGNLQYF.

The chain has TRBV5-1 and TRBJ1-2; D might be TRBD1 (6 bases). Germline loops: CDR1 SGHRS, CDR2 YFSETQ. The V and J ends lost 2 bases and 3 bases respectively, with 23 bases between them. This CDR3 is built from 18 residues. The CDR3 here is CASSFNRASTNYDYGYTF. In DNA, the CDR3 is TGCGCCAGCAGCTTCAACAGGGCGTCTACAAACTATGACTATGGCTACACCTTC.

J is TRBJ1-5 and V is TRBV6-6, with D possibly TRBD1 on 6 matching bases. With 6 bases removed from V and 0 bases from J, the gap between germline ends came to 15 bases. The germline V gene has CDR1 MNHNY and CDR2 SVGAGI (reference sequence). The CDR3 has 16 residues. In DNA, the CDR3 is TGTGCCAGCAGGAGGACAGCCTCACATAGCAATCAGCCCCAGCATTTT. Amino acids: CASRRTASHSNQPQHF.

This clone was found many times. The chain combines TRBV13 with TRBJ2-7, with 7 bases that match TRBD1. CDR1 is PRHDT and CDR2 is FYEKMQ in the germline V gene (reference sequence). The V and J ends lost 4 bases and 3 bases, in that order; junction bases with no gene match: 6. The CDR3 is 14 residues long. CDR3 protein: CASSSTGTDYEQYF. The CDR3 DNA is TGTGCCAGCAGCTCTACCGGGACAGACTACGAGCAGTACTTC.

The chain joins TRBV19 to TRBJ1-5; no definite D call. From germline, CDR1 is LNHDA and CDR2 SQIVND (reference sequence). Trimming cost V 9 bases and J 0 bases, with 15 bases left between them. CDR3 size: 15 residues. The CDR3 is CASLAGQGSNQPQHF. The CDR3 DNA sequence: TGTGCCAGCCTGGCGGGCCAAGGTAGCAATCAGCCCCAGCATTTT.

This clone was observed a few times. The chain joins TRBV5-4 to TRBJ2-7, with 7 nucleotides matching TRBD1. The germline gives CDR1 SGHNT, CDR2 YYREEE (reference sequence). The V gene end was trimmed by 2 bases and the J gene end by 0 bases; junction bases not matched to a gene: 2. This CDR3 contains 14 residues. CDR3 in DNA: TGTGCCAGCAGCTTATCAGGGGGCTCCTACGAGCAGTACTTC. Encoded protein: CASSLSGGSYEQYF. Variable domain in full (rest from reference TRBV5-4 and TRBJ2-7): ETGVTQSPTHLIKTRGQQVTLRCSSQSGHNTVSWYQQALGQGPQFIFQYYREEENGRGNFPPRFSGLQFPNYSSELNVNALELDDSALYLCASSLSGGSYEQYFGPGTRLTVT.

The chain joins TRBV27 to TRBJ2-7; 16 nucleotides match TRBD2. J lost 7 bases, V lost 6 bases, and 3 bases had no gene match. The germline CDR1 and CDR2 sequences are MNHEY and SMNVEV (reference sequence). The CDR3 sequence is 14 residues long. CDR3 protein: CASRGLAGGPEQYF. The CDR3 DNA is TGTGCCAGCAGGGGACTAGCGGGAGGGCCGGAGCAGTACTTC.

The J gene is TRBJ1-1, the V gene TRBV1. TRBV1 is a documented pseudogene. The CDR3 is 14 residues long. The CDR3 DNA reads as TGCACCAGCAGCCAGGGAGGGGGGCCAACTGAAGCTTTCTTT. It codes for CTSSQGGGPTEAFF.

CDR3 nucleotide sequence: TGTGCCAGCTCACCCGCCGGGACTACTTACGAGCAGTACTTC. Translation gives CASSPAGTTYEQYF. V is TRBV18 and J is TRBJ2-7, with TRBD2 matching over 7 bases. V shed 3 bases, J shed 4 bases, and the junction held 6 bases outside the gene matches. This CDR3 is 14 amino acids long. From germline, CDR1 is KGHSH and CDR2 LQKENI.

This clone occurred once. This chain joins TRBV27 and TRBJ2-2, with TRBD2 matching over 10 bases. The CDR3 loop spans 18 amino acids. The V gene's germline CDR1 is MNHEY and CDR2 SMNVEV (reference sequence). Germline trimming cut 6 bases from V and 4 bases from J; bases unmatched to any gene: 14. The CDR3 protein is CASSLWGLAGDSTGELFF. The CDR3 DNA reads TGTGCCAGCAGCCTATGGGGGCTAGCGGGAGACTCCACCGGGGAGCTGTTTTTT.

The chain employs TRBV6-5 and TRBJ1-1, with 8 bases identical to TRBD1. Unmatched junction bases numbered 10, after V lost 6 bases and J lost 4 bases. CDR3 length equals 15 residues. The germline CDR1 and CDR2 sequences are MNHEY and SVGAGI. CDR3 region: CASRATGEGSTEAFF. The DNA of the CDR3 is TGTGCCAGCAGAGCGACAGGGGAGGGTAGCACTGAAGCTTTCTTT.